The TCR beta chain under discussion was sequenced for a study of blood T cell repertoires in COVID-19. The V gene's germline CDR1 is LNHDA and CDR2 SQIVND (reference sequence). Losses at the gene ends were 9 bases for V and 5 bases for J; bases not matched to a gene: 13. The CDR3 has 15 residues. This table comes from immunoSEQ multiplex PCR, and its TCRdb copy is limited to in-frame clones, with some not included. This repertoire shows a few hundred thousand clones, around 84% found once; its top ten account for about 2.3%. This sequence was found in a woman aged 45-65 years who had recovered from COVID-19. Sequencing was done on a sample of PBMCs or T cells enriched from blood (not recorded which). The J gene is TRBJ2-5, the V gene TRBV19; 9 bases agree with TRBD1. The CDR3 sequence: CARRIDRGIGETQYF. CDR3 nucleotide sequence: TGTGCCAGAAGGATCGACAGGGGGATTGGTGAGACCCAGTACTTC.